The T cell receptor beta chain described here comes from a study of post-analysis software for immune sequencing data. Overall study: The disease courses covered relapsing-remitting, secondary progressive and progressive-relapsing multiple sclerosis. The study's findings and limits: F-measure co-clustering was strong for batch-matched samples. Relative to controls, patients had about 5 TRBV segments at higher frequency, with TRBV5-6, TRBV5-1 and TRBV20-1 among these.

Trimming cost V 4 bases and J 6 bases, with 15 bases left between them. There are 14 residues in the CDR3. Germline V CDR1 and CDR2: SNHLY, FYNNEI. To note about this clonotype: Its antigen is not known.

Presence of unique molecular identifiers characterized the TCR beta cDNA libraries. Once about 0.9 to 11 million T cells were used, hundreds of thousands of cDNA molecules resulted. TCRdb reanalysed the PCR reads using MiXCR and keeps one entry per CDR3 protein. The data contain fewer than 550,000 distinct CDR3 sequences, around 36% of them seen just once; the ten biggest clones take up about 6%. The TCR was taken from a girl younger than 18 with multiple sclerosis. The V call is TRBV2, the J call TRBJ1-2, with D tentatively TRBD1 (5 bases). Sequencing was performed on blood. CDR3 loop: CASSAQGGNNGYTF. CDR3 nucleotide sequence: TGTGCCAGCAGTGCCCAGGGAGGGAACAATGGCTACACCTTC.